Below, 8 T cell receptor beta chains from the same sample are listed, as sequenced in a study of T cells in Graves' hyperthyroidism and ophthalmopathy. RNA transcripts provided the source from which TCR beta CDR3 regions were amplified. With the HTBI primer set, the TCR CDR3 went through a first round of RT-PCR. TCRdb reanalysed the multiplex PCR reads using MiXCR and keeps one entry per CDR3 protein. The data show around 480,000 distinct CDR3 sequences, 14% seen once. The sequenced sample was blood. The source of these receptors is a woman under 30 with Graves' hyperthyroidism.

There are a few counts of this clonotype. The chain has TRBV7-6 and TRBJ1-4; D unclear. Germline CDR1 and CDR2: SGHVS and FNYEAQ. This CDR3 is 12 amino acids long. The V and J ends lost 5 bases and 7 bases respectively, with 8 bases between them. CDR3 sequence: CASSGWSEKLFF. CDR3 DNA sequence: TGTGCCAGCAGCGGATGGAGTGAAAAACTGTTTTTT.

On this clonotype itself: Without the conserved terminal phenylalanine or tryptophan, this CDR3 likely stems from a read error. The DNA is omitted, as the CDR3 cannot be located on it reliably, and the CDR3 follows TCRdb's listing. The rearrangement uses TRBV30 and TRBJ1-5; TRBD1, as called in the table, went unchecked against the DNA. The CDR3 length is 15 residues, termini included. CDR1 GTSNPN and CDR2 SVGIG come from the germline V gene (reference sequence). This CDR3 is CAWSVGTGNNQPPHL.

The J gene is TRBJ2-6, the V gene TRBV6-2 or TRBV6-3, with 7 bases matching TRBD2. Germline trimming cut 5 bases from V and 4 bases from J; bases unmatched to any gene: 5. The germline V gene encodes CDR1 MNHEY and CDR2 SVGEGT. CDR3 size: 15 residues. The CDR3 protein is CASSIGGVGANVLTF. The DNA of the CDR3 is TGTGCCAGCAGTATTGGGGGGGTAGGGGCCAACGTCCTGACTTTC.

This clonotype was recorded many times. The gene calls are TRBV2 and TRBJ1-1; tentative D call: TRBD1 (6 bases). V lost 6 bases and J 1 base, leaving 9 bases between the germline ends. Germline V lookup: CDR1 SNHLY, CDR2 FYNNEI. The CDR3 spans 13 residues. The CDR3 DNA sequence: TGTGCCAGCAGGGGGGCGGAGAACACTGAAGCTTTCTTT. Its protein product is CASRGAENTEAFF.

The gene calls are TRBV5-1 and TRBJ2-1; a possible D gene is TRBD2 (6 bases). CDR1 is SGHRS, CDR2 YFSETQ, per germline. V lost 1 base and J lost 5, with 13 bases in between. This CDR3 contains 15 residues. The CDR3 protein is CASSLMGLLDNEQFF. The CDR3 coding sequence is TGCGCCAGCAGCTTGATGGGACTGCTGGACAATGAGCAGTTCTTC. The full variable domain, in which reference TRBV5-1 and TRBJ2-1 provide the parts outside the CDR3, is KAGVTQTPRYLIKTRGQQVTLSCSPISGHRSVSWYQQTPGQGLQFLFEYFSETQRNKGNFPGRFSGRQFSNSRSEMNVSTLELGDSALYLCASSLMGLLDNEQFFGPGTRLTVL.

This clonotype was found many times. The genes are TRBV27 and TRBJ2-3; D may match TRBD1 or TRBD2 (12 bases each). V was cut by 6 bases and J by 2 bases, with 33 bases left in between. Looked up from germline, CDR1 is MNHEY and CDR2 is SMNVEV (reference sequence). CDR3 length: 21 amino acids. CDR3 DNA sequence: TGTGCCAGCAGCCCCGGGACAGGGGGCTTCTGGACTAGCGGGGACACAGATACGCAGTATTTT. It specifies CASSPGTGGFWTSGDTDTQYF.

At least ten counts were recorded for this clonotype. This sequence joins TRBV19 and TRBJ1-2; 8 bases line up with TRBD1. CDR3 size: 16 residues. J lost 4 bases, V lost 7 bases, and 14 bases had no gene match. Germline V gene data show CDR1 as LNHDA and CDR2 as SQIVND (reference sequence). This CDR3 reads CASIRGQGANAYGYTF. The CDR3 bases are TGTGCCAGTATCCGTGGTCAGGGGGCCAACGCCTATGGCTACACCTTC. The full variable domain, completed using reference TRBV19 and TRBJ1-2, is DGGITQSPKYLFRKEGQNVTLSCEQNLNHDAMYWYRQDPGQGLRLIYYSQIVNDFQKGDIAEGYSVSREKKESFPLTVTSAQKNPTAFYLCASIRGQGANAYGYTFGSGTRLTVV.

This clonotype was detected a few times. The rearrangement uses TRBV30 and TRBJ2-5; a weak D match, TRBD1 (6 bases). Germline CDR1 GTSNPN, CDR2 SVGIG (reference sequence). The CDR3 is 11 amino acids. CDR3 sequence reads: CAQGSEETQYF. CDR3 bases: TGTGCACAGGGTTCGGAAGAGACCCAGTACTTC.